This entry features one T cell receptor beta chain sequence. Over several immunoSEQ plates, each subset's genomic DNA was distributed in even portions. Using immunoSEQ multiplex PCR, the repertoire was profiled, and TCRdb retains in-frame clones only, with some absent. Of approximately 500,000 clones detected, 75% to 85% appear once; the ten largest clones hold about an eighth. CDR1 is LNHDA and CDR2 is SQIVND in the germline V gene (reference sequence). V lost 10 bases to trimming and J lost 7 bases, with 10 bases between them. CDR3 length equals 11 residues. Healthy and HIV-negative, the adult donors had no recent acute infections or vaccinations. The sample belongs to a study of shared clonotypes between healthy human individuals.

This clonotype was obtained from a woman between 40 and 55 years old in good health. Some clones in this sample may be carry-over from other donors' samples. The sequencing sample was made of PBMCs. The chain recombines TRBV19 with TRBJ1-4; D call uncertain. In DNA form, the CDR3 reads TGTGCCACCCAGGTTGGTGAAAAACTGTTTTTT. This codes for CATQVGEKLFF.